The 8 T cell receptor beta chains below all came from one sample that was sequenced in a study of T cells in Graves' hyperthyroidism and ophthalmopathy. Amplification of TCR beta CDR3 regions used RNA as the template. Researchers ran a first-round RT-PCR on the TCR CDR3 using the HTBI primer set. TCRdb reanalysed the multiplex PCR reads using MiXCR and keeps one entry per CDR3 protein. The sample holds 240,000 or so distinct CDR3 sequences, roughly 15% seen once. Input material: blood. These receptors all come from a woman aged 18-30 years with Graves' ophthalmopathy.

This clonotype appeared many times. The gene calls are TRBV18 and TRBJ2-7; 9 nucleotides agree with TRBD2. The CDR3 is 15 amino acids. V lost 6 bases to trimming and J lost 5 bases; unmatched junction nucleotides: 11. Per the germline V gene, CDR1 is KGHSH and CDR2 is LQKENI. The CDR3 sequence is CASSQGLATLNEQYF. The CDR3 nucleotides are TGTGCCAGCTCTCAAGGACTAGCGACCCTGAACGAGCAGTACTTC.

This clonotype was observed many times. This chain connects TRBV10-1 to TRBJ2-5; D remains ambiguous. The ends were cut back, 2 bases at V and 3 bases at J, with 7 bases in the middle. The CDR3 extends over 13 amino acids. Germline lookup yields CDR1 WNHNN and CDR2 SYGVQD (reference sequence). The CDR3 sequence: CASSEDLEETQYF. CDR3 bases: TGCGCCAGCAGTGAGGACTTGGAAGAGACCCAGTACTTC.

At least ten counts were recorded for this clonotype. The V gene is TRBV11-2, the J gene TRBJ2-1; TRBD2 matches at 13 bases. V dropped 4 bases and J dropped 3; count of bases not matched to a gene: 6. Germline values: CDR1 SGHAT, CDR2 FQNNGV. The CDR3 consists of 17 residues. The CDR3 nucleotides read TGTGCCAGCAGCTCACGGACTAGCGGGAGTTTCTACAATGAGCAGTTCTTC. Translated: CASSSRTSGSFYNEQFF.

This clonotype was counted at least ten times. V usage is TRBV19 and J usage is TRBJ1-1, with no clear D. The length of the CDR3 is 11 residues. The germline gives CDR1 LNHDA, CDR2 SQIVND (reference sequence). The V end lost 9 bases, the J end lost 7 bases, and 12 bases lay between the germline ends. The CDR3 DNA reads as TGTGCCAGCCGTGGCATTAATGAAGCTTTCTTT. Translated: CASRGINEAFF.

This clonotype was seen repeatedly, ten times or more. The rearrangement joins TRBV20-1 to TRBJ1-1, with a tentative D call TRBD1 (6 bases). V gave up 3 bases and J gave up 5 bases, with 13 bases separating them. Germline V CDR1 and CDR2: DFQATT, SNEGSKA (reference sequence). The CDR3 is 13 residues long. CDR3: CSASRTGTTEAFF. CDR3 nucleotides: TGCAGTGCTAGCCGAACAGGGACAACTGAAGCTTTCTTT.

This clonotype was detected many times. This sequence joins TRBV5-4 and TRBJ2-1; 8 bases are a match to TRBD1. With V trimmed by 3 bases and J by 6 bases, 8 bases remained unmatched. The CDR3 extends over 15 amino acids. Germline-derived CDR1 and CDR2 are SGHNT and YYREEE (reference sequence). The CDR3 spells CASSSKTGVRNEQFF. The CDR3, as DNA: TGTGCCAGCAGCTCAAAGACAGGGGTTCGCAATGAGCAGTTCTTC.

In its sample, this clonotype was seen many times. V usage is TRBV6-1 and J usage is TRBJ2-7; maybe TRBD2 (5 bases). The CDR3 contains 15 residues. Germline assignment: CDR1 MNHNS and CDR2 SASEGT. The V gene lost 6 bases and the J gene lost 0 bases, with 15 bases spanning the gap. Here the CDR3 DNA reads TGTGCCAGCAGACCCTCGACTGGGAGCTCCTACGAGCAGTACTTC. Its translation: CASRPSTGSSYEQYF.

This clonotype has just a few counts. The V and J genes are TRBV20-1 and TRBJ2-7; D not resolved. V was clipped by 3 bases and J by 6 bases, with 9 bases between them. The CDR3 runs to 11 residues. Germline loops: CDR1 DFQATT, CDR2 SNEGSKA (reference sequence). The CDR3: CSARERCEQYF. The CDR3 nucleotides are TGCAGTGCTAGGGAACGCTGCGAGCAGTACTTC.